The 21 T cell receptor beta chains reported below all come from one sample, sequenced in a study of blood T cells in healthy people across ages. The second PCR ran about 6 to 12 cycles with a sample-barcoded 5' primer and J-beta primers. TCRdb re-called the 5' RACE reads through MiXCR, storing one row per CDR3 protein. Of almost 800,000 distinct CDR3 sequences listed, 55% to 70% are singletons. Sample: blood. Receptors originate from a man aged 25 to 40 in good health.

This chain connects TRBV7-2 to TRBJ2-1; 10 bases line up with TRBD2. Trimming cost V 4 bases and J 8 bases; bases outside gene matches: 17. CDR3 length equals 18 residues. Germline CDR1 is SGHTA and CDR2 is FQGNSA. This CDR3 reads CASSWDKQAGGPRHEQFF. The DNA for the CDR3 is TGTGCCAGCAGCTGGGACAAACAAGCGGGGGGGCCGCGACATGAGCAGTTCTTC. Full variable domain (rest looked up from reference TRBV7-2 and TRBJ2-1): GAGVSQSPSNKVTEKGKDVELRCDPISGHTALYWYRQSLGQGLEFLIYFQGNSAPDKSGLPSDRFSAERTGGSVSTLTIQRTQQEDSAVYLCASSWDKQAGGPRHEQFFGPGTRLTVL.

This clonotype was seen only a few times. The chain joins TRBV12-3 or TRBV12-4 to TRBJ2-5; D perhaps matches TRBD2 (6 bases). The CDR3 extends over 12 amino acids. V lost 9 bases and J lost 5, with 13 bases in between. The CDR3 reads CASSGGWETQYF. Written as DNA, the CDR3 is TGTGCCAGTTCCGGGGGTTGGGAGACCCAGTACTTC.

The CDR3 DNA sequence: TGTGCCAGTAGTTCTGCGCGTGGGGGATCGGCGCAGTATTTT. It yields the protein CASSSARGGSAQYF. The rearrangement links TRBV19 to TRBJ2-3; D is perhaps TRBD1 or TRBD2 (5 bases each). CDR1 and CDR2 (germline): LNHDA, SQIVND (reference sequence). The CDR3 consists of 14 residues. Deletions cut 5 bases from V and 10 bases from J, with 19 bases between.

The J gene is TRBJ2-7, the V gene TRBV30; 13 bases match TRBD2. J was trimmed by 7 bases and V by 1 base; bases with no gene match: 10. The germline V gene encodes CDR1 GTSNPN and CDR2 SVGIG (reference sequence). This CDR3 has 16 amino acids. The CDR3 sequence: CAWSGGSTSGRSEQYF. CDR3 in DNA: TGTGCCTGGAGTGGTGGATCGACTAGCGGGAGGTCGGAGCAGTACTTC. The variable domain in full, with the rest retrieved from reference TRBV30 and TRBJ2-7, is SQTIHQWPATLVQPVGSPLSLECTVEGTSNPNLYWYRQAAGRGLQLLFYSVGIGQISSEVPQNLSASRPQDRQFILSSKKLLLSDSGFYLCAWSGGSTSGRSEQYFGPGTRLTVT.

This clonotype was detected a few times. CDR3: CSAKDRGRTGYGYTF. The CDR3 bases are TGCAGTGCCAAGGACAGGGGCCGCACGGGCTATGGCTACACCTTC. The chain couples TRBV20-1 to TRBJ1-2; 9 nucleotides agree with TRBD1. CDR1 is DFQATT, CDR2 SNEGSKA, per germline (reference sequence). Germline trimming cut 6 bases from V and 4 bases from J; bases unmatched to any gene: 12. CDR3 length: 15 residues.

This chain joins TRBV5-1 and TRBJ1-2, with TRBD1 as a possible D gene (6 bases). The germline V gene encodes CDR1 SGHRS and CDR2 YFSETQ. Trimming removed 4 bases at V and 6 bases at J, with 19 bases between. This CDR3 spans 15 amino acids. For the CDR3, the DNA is TGCGCCAGCAGCAGCCTTGGGGGGGGCGGAGATGGCTACACCTTC. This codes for CASSSLGGGGDGYTF. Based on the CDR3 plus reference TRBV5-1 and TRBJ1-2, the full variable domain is KAGVTQTPRYLIKTRGQQVTLSCSPISGHRSVSWYQQTPGQGLQFLFEYFSETQRNKGNFPGRFSGRQFSNSRSEMNVSTLELGDSALYLCASSSLGGGGDGYTFGSGTRLTVV.

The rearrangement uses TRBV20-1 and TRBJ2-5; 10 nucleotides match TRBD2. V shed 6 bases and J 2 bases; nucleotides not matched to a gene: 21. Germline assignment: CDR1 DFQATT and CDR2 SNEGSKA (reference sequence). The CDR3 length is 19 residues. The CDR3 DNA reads TGCAGTGCCAGGAAACCCTTAGGGTCCGCTAGCGGGGGTCAAGAGACCCAGTACTTC. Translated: CSARKPLGSASGGQETQYF.

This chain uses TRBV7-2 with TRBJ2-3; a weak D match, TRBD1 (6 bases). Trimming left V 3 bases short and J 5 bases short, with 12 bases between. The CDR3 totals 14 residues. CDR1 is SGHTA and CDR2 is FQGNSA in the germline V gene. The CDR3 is CASSFSGARDTQYF. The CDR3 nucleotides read TGTGCCAGCAGCTTCTCAGGGGCCCGAGATACGCAGTATTTT.

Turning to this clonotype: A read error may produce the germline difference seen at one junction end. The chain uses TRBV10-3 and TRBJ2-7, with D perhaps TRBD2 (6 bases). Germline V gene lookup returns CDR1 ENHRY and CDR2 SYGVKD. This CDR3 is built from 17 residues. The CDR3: CAISESSIGRGKETQYF. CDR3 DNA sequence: TGTGCCATCAGTGAGTCGAGTATTGGCCGCGGGAAGGAGACCCAGTACTTT.

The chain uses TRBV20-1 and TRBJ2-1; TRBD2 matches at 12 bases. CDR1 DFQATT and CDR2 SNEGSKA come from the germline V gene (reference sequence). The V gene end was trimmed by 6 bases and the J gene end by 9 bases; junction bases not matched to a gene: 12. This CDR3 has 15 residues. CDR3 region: CSARTTSGSHGEQFF. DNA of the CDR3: TGCAGTGCCCGCACGACTAGCGGGAGTCATGGTGAGCAGTTCTTC.

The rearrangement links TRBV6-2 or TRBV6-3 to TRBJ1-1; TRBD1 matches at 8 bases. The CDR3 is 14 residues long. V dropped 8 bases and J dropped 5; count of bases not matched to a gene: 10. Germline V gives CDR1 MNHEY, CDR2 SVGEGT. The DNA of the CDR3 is TGTGCCAGCGTTCCCACAGGGGGGAGGACTGAAGCTTTCTTT. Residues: CASVPTGGRTEAFF.

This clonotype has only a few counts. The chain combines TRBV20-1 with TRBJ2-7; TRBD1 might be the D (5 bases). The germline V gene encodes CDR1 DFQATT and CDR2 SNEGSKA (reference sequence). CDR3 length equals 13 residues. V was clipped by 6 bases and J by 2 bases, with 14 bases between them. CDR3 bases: TGCAGTGCCCATAAGACAGCAGCCTACGAGCAGTACTTC. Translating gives CSAHKTAAYEQYF.

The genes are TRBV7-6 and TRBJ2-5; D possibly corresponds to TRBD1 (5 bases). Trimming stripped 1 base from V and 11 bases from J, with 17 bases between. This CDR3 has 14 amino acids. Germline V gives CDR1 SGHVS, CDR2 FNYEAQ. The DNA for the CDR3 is TGTGCCAGCAGCTTAGTCGTCCTAGGGGATGAGCAGTACTTC. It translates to CASSLVVLGDEQYF. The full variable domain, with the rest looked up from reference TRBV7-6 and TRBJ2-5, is GAGVSQSPRYKVTKRGQDVALRCDPISGHVSLYWYRQALGQGPEFLTYFNYEAQQDKSGLPNDRFSAERPEGSISTLTIQRTEQRDSAMYRCASSLVVLGDEQYFGPGTRLLVL.

The CDR3 protein is CASSDQGHYNEQFF. Here the CDR3 DNA reads TGTGCCAGCAGTGACCAGGGGCACTACAATGAGCAGTTCTTC. J is TRBJ2-1 and V is TRBV6-1; a possible D gene is TRBD1 (6 bases). The V end was cut by 3 bases, the J end by 3 bases, with 9 bases between. CDR1 is MNHNS, CDR2 SASEGT, per germline. The length of the CDR3 is 14 residues.

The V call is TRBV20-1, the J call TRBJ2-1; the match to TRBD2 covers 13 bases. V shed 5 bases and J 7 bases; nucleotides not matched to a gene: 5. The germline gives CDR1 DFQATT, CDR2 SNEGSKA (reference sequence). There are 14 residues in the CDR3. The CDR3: CSADTSGRGNEQFF. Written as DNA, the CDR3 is TGCAGTGCTGACACTAGCGGGAGGGGTAATGAGCAGTTCTTC.

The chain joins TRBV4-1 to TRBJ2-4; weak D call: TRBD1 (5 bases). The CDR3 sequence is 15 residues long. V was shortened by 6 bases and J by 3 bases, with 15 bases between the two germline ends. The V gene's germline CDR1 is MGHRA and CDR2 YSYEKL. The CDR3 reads CASSRLWGGKNIQYF. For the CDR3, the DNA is TGCGCCAGCAGTCGACTGTGGGGCGGCAAAAACATTCAGTACTTC.

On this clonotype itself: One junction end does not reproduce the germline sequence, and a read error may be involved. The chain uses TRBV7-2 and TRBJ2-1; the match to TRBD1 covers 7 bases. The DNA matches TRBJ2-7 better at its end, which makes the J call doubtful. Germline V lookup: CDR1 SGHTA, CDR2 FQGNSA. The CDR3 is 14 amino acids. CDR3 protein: CACSLGTEYNEQYF. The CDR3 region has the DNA TGTGCCTGCAGCTTAGGGACAGAGTACAATGAGCAGTACTTC.

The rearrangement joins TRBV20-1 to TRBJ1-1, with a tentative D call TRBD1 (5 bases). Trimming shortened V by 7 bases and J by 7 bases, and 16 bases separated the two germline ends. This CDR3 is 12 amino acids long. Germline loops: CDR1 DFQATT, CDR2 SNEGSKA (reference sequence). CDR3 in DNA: TGCAGTGGGGGGGGTAACAAGGGTGAAGCTTTCTTT. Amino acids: CSGGGNKGEAFF.

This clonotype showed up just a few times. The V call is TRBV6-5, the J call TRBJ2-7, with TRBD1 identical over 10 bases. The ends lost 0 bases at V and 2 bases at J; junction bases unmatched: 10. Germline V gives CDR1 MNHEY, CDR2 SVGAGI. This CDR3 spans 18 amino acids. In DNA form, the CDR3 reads TGTGCCAGCAGTTACTCGAACCCCGGGACAGGGGCCACCTACGAGCAGTACTTC. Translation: CASSYSNPGTGATYEQYF.

DNA for the CDR3: TGTGCCAGCAGCTCAGCGGGATTCTGCACAGATACGCAGTATTTT. It codes for CASSSAGFCTDTQYF. The rearrangement uses TRBV7-2 and TRBJ2-3; the match to TRBD2 covers 7 bases. This CDR3 is 15 amino acids long. Germline V CDR1 and CDR2: SGHTA, FQGNSA. Germline trimming cut 4 bases from V and 1 base from J; bases unmatched to any gene: 5.

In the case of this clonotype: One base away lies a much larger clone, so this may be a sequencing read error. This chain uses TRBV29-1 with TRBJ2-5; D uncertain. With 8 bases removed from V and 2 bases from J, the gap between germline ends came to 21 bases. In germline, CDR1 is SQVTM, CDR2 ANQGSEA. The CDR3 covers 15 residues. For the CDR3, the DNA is TGCAGCATACCGACGGCCTGGGATCGTCAAGAGACCCAGTACTTC. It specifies CSIPTAWDRQETQYF.